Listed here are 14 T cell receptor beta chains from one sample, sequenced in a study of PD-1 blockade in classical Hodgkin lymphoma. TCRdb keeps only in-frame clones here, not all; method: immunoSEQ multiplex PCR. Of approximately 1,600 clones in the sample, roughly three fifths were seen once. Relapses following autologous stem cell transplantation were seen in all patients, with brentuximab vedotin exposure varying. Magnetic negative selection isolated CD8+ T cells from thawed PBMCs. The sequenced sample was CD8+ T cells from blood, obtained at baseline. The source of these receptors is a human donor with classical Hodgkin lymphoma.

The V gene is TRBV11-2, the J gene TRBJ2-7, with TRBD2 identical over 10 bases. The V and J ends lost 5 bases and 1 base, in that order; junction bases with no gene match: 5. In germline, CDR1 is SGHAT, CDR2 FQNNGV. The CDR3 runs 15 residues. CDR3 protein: CASSRSGGPSYEQYF. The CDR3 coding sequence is TGTGCCAGCAGCCGTAGCGGGGGGCCTTCCTACGAGCAGTACTTC.

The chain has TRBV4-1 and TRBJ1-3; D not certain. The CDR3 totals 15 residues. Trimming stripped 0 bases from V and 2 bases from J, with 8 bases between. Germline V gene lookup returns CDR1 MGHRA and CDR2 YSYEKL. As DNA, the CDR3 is TGCGCCAGCAGCCAAGATTACAGCCCTGGAAACACCATATATTTT. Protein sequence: CASSQDYSPGNTIYF.

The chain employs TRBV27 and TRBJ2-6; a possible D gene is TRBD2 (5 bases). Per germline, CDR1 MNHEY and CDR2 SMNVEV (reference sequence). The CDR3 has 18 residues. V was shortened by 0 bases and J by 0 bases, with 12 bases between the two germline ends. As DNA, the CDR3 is TGTGCCAGCAGTTTATCAGGGCCCGGAGGCTCTGGGGCCAACGTCCTGACTTTC. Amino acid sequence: CASSLSGPGGSGANVLTF.

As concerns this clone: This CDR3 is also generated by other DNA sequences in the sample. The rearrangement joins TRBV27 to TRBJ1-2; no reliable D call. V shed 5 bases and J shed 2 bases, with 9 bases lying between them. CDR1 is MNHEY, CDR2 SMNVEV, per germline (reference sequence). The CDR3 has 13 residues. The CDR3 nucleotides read TGTGCCAGCAGTCCGCCGGGGAACTATGGCTACACCTTC. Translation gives CASSPPGNYGYTF.

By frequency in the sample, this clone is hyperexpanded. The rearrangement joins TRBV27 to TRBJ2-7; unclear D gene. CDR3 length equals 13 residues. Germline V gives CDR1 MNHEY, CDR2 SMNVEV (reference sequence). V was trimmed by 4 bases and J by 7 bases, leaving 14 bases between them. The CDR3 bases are TGTGCCAGCAGTTCGACGGCTGCCGGTGAGCAGTACTTC. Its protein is CASSSTAAGEQYF.

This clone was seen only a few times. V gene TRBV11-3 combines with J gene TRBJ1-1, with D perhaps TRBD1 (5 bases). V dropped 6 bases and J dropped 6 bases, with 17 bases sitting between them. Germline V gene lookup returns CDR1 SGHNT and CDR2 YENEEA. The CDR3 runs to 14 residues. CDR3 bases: TGTGCCAGCAGTTACTGGGGGGAAAAAGCTGAAGCTTTCTTT. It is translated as CASSYWGEKAEAFF.

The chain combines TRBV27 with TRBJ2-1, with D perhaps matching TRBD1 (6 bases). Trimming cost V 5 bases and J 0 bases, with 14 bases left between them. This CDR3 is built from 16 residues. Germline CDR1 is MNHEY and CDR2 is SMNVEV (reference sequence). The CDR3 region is CASSPWTESSYNEQFF. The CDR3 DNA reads TGTGCCAGCAGTCCGTGGACAGAGAGCTCCTACAATGAGCAGTTCTTC.

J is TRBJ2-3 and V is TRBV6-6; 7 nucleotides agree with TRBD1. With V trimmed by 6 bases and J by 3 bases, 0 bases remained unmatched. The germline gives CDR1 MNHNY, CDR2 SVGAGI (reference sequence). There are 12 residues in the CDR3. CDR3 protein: CASRTGTDTQYF. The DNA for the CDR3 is TGTGCCAGCAGGACAGGGACAGATACGCAGTATTTT.

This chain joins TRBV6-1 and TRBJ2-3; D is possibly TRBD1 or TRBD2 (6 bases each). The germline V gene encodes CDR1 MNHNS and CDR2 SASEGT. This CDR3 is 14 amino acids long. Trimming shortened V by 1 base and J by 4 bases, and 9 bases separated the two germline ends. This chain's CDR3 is CASSEGGAADTQYF. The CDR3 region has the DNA TGTGCCAGCAGTGAAGGGGGGGCCGCAGATACGCAGTATTTT.

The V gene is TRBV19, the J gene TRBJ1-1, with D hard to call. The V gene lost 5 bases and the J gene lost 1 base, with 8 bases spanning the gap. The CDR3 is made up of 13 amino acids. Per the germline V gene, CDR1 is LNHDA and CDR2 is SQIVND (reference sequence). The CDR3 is CASSLGPNTEAFF. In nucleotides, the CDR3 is TGTGCCAGTAGTCTCGGACCGAACACTGAAGCTTTCTTT.

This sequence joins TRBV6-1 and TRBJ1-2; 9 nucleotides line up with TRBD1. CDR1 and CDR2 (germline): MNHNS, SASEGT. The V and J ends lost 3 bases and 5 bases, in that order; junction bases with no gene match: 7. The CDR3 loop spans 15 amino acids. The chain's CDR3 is CASSDPGTGYYGYTF. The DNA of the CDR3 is TGTGCCAGCAGTGATCCCGGGACAGGGTATTATGGCTACACCTTC.

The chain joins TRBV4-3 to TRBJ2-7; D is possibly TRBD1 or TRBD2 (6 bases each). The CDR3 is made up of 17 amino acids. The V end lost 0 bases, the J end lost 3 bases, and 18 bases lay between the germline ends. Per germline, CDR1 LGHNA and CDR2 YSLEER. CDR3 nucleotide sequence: TGCGCCAGCAGCCAAGATCGACCCGGGGGCATTATCTACGAGCAGTACTTC. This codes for CASSQDRPGGIIYEQYF.

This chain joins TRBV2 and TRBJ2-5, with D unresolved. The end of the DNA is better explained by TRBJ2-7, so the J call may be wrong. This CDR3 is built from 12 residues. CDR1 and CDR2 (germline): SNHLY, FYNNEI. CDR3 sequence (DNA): TGTGCCAGCAGTGAAAACGATTACGAGCAGTACTTC. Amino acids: CASSENDYEQYF.

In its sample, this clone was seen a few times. The DNA of the CDR3 is TGCAGCGGCATGGGGGGGGGACGGAGTACCTACAATGAGCAGTTCTTC. Its translation is CSGMGGGRSTYNEQFF. The genes are TRBV29-1 and TRBJ2-1; 7 bases match TRBD2. The CDR3 covers 16 residues. After removal of 7 bases from V and 2 bases from J, the junction contained 14 bases not matched to a gene. Germline CDR1 SQVTM, CDR2 ANQGSEA.